What follows describes a single T cell receptor beta chain. Its antigen is unknown. PCR amplification relied on 60 Vbeta primers (plus 13 Jbeta primers). The data were produced by immunoSEQ multiplex PCR, yet TCRdb's version contains in-frame clones alone and is incomplete. The sample gives around 120,000 clones, about 80% of which show up once; around 30% is in the top ten. This entry belongs to a study of cytomegalovirus exposure and HLA in healthy donors. The germline V gene has CDR1 SGHRS and CDR2 YFSETQ. The CDR3 has 14 amino acids. V was pared by 2 bases and J by 1 base, with 1 base of the junction left unmatched. General study points: The study had only CMV serostatus as immune exposure information. TCR beta sequences reportedly predicted most subjects' HLA-A and HLA-B alleles accurately. In a later analysis, TCR beta V- and J-gene trimming was associated with a missense DCLRE1C variant.

This clonotype was sampled from a man in his sixties in good health and CMV-seropositive. The chain joins TRBV5-1 to TRBJ2-5, with TRBD1 matching 8 bases. Material: PBMCs. DNA of the CDR3: TGCGCCAGCAGCTTTGGACAGGGCCAAGAGACCCAGTACTTC. Translation: CASSFGQGQETQYF.